Detailed here is one TCR beta chain. These data are taken from a study of blood T cell repertoires in COVID-19. Background on the study: COVID-19 samples from acute and convalescent phases originated in the United States, Italy and Spain. T cells, B-cell-depleted T cells, or PBMCs provided the cDNA or gDNA that served as material.

Per the study methods: Nucleated cell number was recorded as an estimate derived from reference gene primer amplification. Assay used: immunoSEQ multiplex PCR; TCRdb lists only in-frame clones, some missing. That table supplies the V and J calls and clone size; D and trimming were determined from the DNA. Among 100,000 to 150,000 clones listed, more than 70% were seen once. The CDR3 runs to 15 residues. V lost 5 bases and J lost 2, with 15 bases in between. Germline CDR1 is SNHLY and CDR2 is FYNNEI. The chain links TRBV2 to TRBJ1-2, with D maybe TRBD1 (6 bases). The TCR originated in a man aged 50 to 60 with acute or convalescent COVID-19. The sequenced material came from peripheral blood. CDR3 sequence: CASSPNRVANYGYTF. The CDR3 DNA reads TGTGCCAGCAGTCCGAACAGGGTGGCAAACTATGGCTACACCTTC.